What follows are 31 T cell receptor beta chains derived from one specimen sequenced in a study of tumor and adjacent non-tumor tissue in lung cancer. The library came from three nested PCR rounds adapted from ARM-PCR protocols. TCRdb independently ran MiXCR on the multiplex PCR reads; one entry per CDR3 protein. Among more than 120,000 distinct CDR3 sequences listed, around 65% were seen once. The template was RNA from unsorted bulk tissue. The sample was lung tumor tissue. All receptors come from a man aged 55 to 70 with small cell lung cancer.

This sequence joins TRBV2 and TRBJ2-5; D is tentatively TRBD1 or TRBD2 (6 bases each). V was trimmed by 2 bases and J by 1 base, leaving 8 bases between them. Looked up from germline, CDR1 is SNHLY and CDR2 is FYNNEI. The CDR3 covers 14 residues. The CDR3 sequence is CASSEWGAQETQYF. The CDR3 DNA reads TGTGCCAGCAGTGAATGGGGGGCCCAAGAGACCCAGTACTTC.

In the case of this clonotype: With a much larger clone just one base away, this may be a read error. The chain uses TRBV20-1 and TRBJ1-4; D ambiguous. Germline-derived CDR1 and CDR2 are DFQATT and SNEGSKA (reference sequence). This CDR3 has 12 residues. The CDR3 DNA is TGCAGTGCCGCCCTCTTGAGTGAAGAACTGTTTTTT. Its translation: CSAALLSEELFF.

In regard to this clonotype: Sequence at one end of the junction differs from germline and may be a read error. V is TRBV12-3 or TRBV12-4 and J is TRBJ1-5; no firm D call. This CDR3 is 14 amino acids long. The CDR3 sequence: CAGSIYPSNQPQHF. CDR3 sequence (DNA): TGTGCCGGCAGTATCTATCCTAGCAATCAGCCCCAACATTTT.

On this clonotype itself: A much larger clone sits a single nucleotide away, making a read error possible. This chain links TRBV12-3 or TRBV12-4 with TRBJ2-7; no reliable D call. The V end was cut by 5 bases, the J end by 7 bases, with 15 bases between. The CDR3 runs 13 residues. This CDR3 reads CASSDWPAGEQYF. In DNA form, the CDR3 reads TGTGCCAGCAGTGATTGGCCCGCTGGGGAGCAGTACTTC.

Comments on this clonotype: A much larger clone lies a single base off, so this may be a read error. This chain connects TRBV11-2 to TRBJ2-1; 8 nucleotides match TRBD2. Germline V lookup: CDR1 SGHAT, CDR2 FQNNGV. With V trimmed by 5 bases and J by 1 base, 7 bases remained unmatched. This CDR3 is built from 16 residues. CDR3 nucleotide sequence: TGTGCCAGCAGCCTCGGGGGGGCGAGGTCCTACAATGAGCAGTTCTTC. The encoded protein is CASSLGGARSYNEQFF. Full variable domain (rest looked up from reference TRBV11-2 and TRBJ2-1): EAGVAQSPRYKIIEKRQSVAFWCNPISGHATLYWYQQILGQGPKLLIQFQNNGVVDDSQLPKDRFSAERLKGVDSTLKIQPAKLEDSAVYLCASSLGGARSYNEQFFGPGTRLTVL.

This clonotype appeared many times. The J gene is TRBJ2-7, the V gene TRBV14, with 8 bases aligning to TRBD2. Trimming at V came to 4 bases and at J to 5 bases, leaving 7 bases not matched to a gene. CDR1 is SGHDN and CDR2 is FVKESK in the germline V gene. The CDR3 has 14 amino acids. CDR3 coding DNA: TGTGCCAGCAGCCTGGGACTAGGCACCAACGAGCAGTACTTC. This gives the protein CASSLGLGTNEQYF.

This chain joins TRBV20-1 and TRBJ2-1; 8 bases match TRBD2. The CDR3 is 15 amino acids. The germline V gene has CDR1 DFQATT and CDR2 SNEGSKA (reference sequence). Trimming cost V 2 bases and J 3 bases; bases outside gene matches: 6. CDR3 residues: CSARSYSGVYNEQFF. DNA for the CDR3: TGCAGTGCTAGATCGTATAGCGGGGTCTACAATGAGCAGTTCTTC.

In the case of this clonotype: A much larger clone sits a single nucleotide away, making a read error possible. This chain uses TRBV29-1 with TRBJ2-7, with 9 positions matching TRBD1. CDR1 and CDR2 from the germline V gene are SQVTM and ANQGSEA. This CDR3 region has 13 residues. The CDR3 sequence: CIVDGTGPYEQYF. CDR3 bases: TGCATCGTTGACGGGACAGGGCCCTACGAGCAGTACTTC.

The CDR3 sequence: CASSYSTGTEAFF. The CDR3 nucleotides are TGTGCCAGCAGTTACTCAACAGGAACTGAAGCTTTCTTT. The rearrangement uses TRBV6-5 and TRBJ1-1, with D maybe TRBD1 (5 bases). Germline values: CDR1 MNHEY, CDR2 SVGAGI. Trimming removed 0 bases at V and 5 bases at J, with 7 bases between. There are 13 residues in the CDR3.

As for this clonotype: Just one base apart from a much larger clone, this may be a read error. The rearrangement joins TRBV29-1 to TRBJ2-3; 9 bases map to TRBD1. Trimming cost V 2 bases and J 4 bases; bases outside gene matches: 4. Germline assignment: CDR1 SQVTM and CDR2 ANQGSEA. The CDR3 extends over 14 amino acids. CDR3 DNA: TGCAGCGTTGAACGGGGACAGGGTCCAGATACGCAGTATTTT. Translation gives CSVERGQGPDTQYF.

A word on this clonotype: Just one base apart from a much larger clone, this may be a read error. J is TRBJ1-5 and V is TRBV5-6, with D perhaps matching TRBD1 (5 bases). CDR1 is SGHDT, CDR2 YYEEEE, per germline. The CDR3 is made up of 14 amino acids. The DNA for the CDR3 is TGTGCCGGCAGCTTGCGAGGGGACGGTGGGCCCCAGCATTTT. As protein: CAGSLRGDGGPQHF.

On this clonotype itself: At one boundary the junction diverges from the germline segment, which might be a read error. V gene TRBV11-3 combines with J gene TRBJ1-5; D is unresolved. Germline assignment: CDR1 SGHNT and CDR2 YENEEA. The CDR3 runs 13 residues. The CDR3 coding sequence is TGTGTCAGCAGCCCGGGCCCGAATGAGCCCCAGCATTTT. Protein: CVSSPGPNEPQHF.

This clonotype came up many times. The chain joins TRBV6-5 to TRBJ2-3, with D unresolved. The CDR3 loop spans 15 amino acids. Trimming removed 3 bases at V and 0 bases at J, with 10 bases between. The germline V gene has CDR1 MNHEY and CDR2 SVGAGI. CDR3 DNA sequence: TGTGCCAGCAGTTATGGTCAGGACAGCACAGATACGCAGTATTTT. Protein product: CASSYGQDSTDTQYF.

This clonotype came up a few times. At one end the junction does not follow the germline gene, possibly because of a read error. The chain has TRBV29-1 and TRBJ2-7; D assignment may be TRBD1 or TRBD2 (5 bases each). The CDR3 is made up of 13 amino acids. CDR1 is SQVTM and CDR2 is ANQGSEA in the germline V gene. The CDR3 coding sequence is TGCAGCGCTGTAAGAGGGACGCGGTACGAGCAGTATTTC. Encoded protein: CSAVRGTRYEQYF.

In the case of this clonotype: The conserved phenylalanine or tryptophan is not found at the CDR3 terminus, so this likely reflects a read error. The J gene is TRBJ2-1, the V gene TRBV20-1; 9 bases are shared with TRBD1. CDR1 and CDR2 from the germline V gene are DFQATT and SNEGSKA (reference sequence). CDR3 length: 17 residues. J lost 1 base, V lost 1 base, and 8 bases had no gene match. This CDR3 reads CSARGRDRDLSYNEQFL. CDR3 bases: TGCAGTGCTAGAGGCCGGGACAGGGATTTGTCCTACAATGAGCAGTTCCTC.

The chain uses TRBV28 and TRBJ2-7, with a tentative D call TRBD2 (6 bases). This CDR3 has 14 residues. V lost 3 bases to trimming and J lost 4 bases, with 13 bases between them. CDR1 and CDR2 (germline): MDHEN, SYDVKM. Here the CDR3 DNA reads TGTGCCAGCAGTTTCTCCGGGACTCGTTACGAGCAGTACTTC. Translated, it gives CASSFSGTRYEQYF. The full variable domain, rest sourced from reference TRBV28 and TRBJ2-7, is DVKVTQSSRYLVKRTGEKVFLECVQDMDHENMFWYRQDPGLGLRLIYFSYDVKMKEKGDIPEGYSVSREKKERFSLILESASTNQTSMYLCASSFSGTRYEQYFGPGTRLTVT.

Points on this clonotype: This may come from a read error, since a much larger clone is one base off. The chain combines TRBV5-6 with TRBJ2-4; unclear D gene. The germline CDR1 and CDR2 sequences are SGHDT and YYEEEE. This CDR3 is 15 amino acids long. The DNA for the CDR3 is TGTGGCAGTACCCCTTTAAGGTCGGAGAGAAACATTCAGTACTTC. Protein sequence: CGSTPLRSERNIQYF.

This clonotype was counted between two and nine times. The chain recombines TRBV6-2 or TRBV6-3 with TRBJ1-5; TRBD1 is a possible D gene (5 bases). CDR3 size: 14 residues. V lost 6 bases, J lost 5 bases, and 14 bases lay in between. CDR1 is MNHEY, CDR2 SVGEGT, per germline. The CDR3 nucleotides read TGTGCCAGCAGGTCCCCTGGGGGGTATCAGCCCCAGCATTTT. This sequence encodes CASRSPGGYQPQHF.

As to this clonotype: At one of its ends the junction is not consistent with the germline gene, which may arise from a read error. The chain combines TRBV13 with TRBJ2-1; TRBD2 matches 7 bases. Germline V gene lookup returns CDR1 PRHDT and CDR2 FYEKMQ (reference sequence). The CDR3 length is 14 residues. CDR3 protein: CVSSPTCGSSEQFF. The CDR3 DNA reads TGTGTCAGCAGCCCGACTTGCGGGAGCAGTGAGCAGTTCTTC.

The chain has TRBV6-6 and TRBJ1-1; D unresolved. The CDR3 runs 10 residues. Deletions cut 5 bases from V and 7 bases from J, with 5 bases between. Germline V gene data show CDR1 as MNHNY and CDR2 as SVGAGI (reference sequence). The CDR3 DNA is TGTGCCAGCAGTGAAGTTGAAGCTTTCTTT. Translation gives CASSEVEAFF.

Concerning this clonotype itself: This may arise from a read error, as a much more abundant clone is one base away. The V and J genes are TRBV4-1 and TRBJ1-4; D is unresolved. There are 15 residues in the CDR3. The germline V gene encodes CDR1 MGHRA and CDR2 YSYEKL. This chain's CDR3 is CASSQTPTTNEKLLF. The CDR3 DNA sequence: TGCGCCAGCAGCCAGACTCCCACAACTAATGAAAAACTGCTTTTT.

A single count supports this clonotype. Mismatch with germline at one junction end may stem from a read error. V and J are TRBV4-2 and TRBJ2-2, with 11 bases matching TRBD2. The CDR3 covers 15 residues. Germline V lookup: CDR1 LGHNA, CDR2 YNFKEQ. The chain's CDR3 is CASKLAGDDGGELSF. The CDR3 DNA follows: TGCGCCAGCAAACTAGCGGGAGATGATGGCGGGGAGTTGTCTTTT.

The chain carries TRBV6-5 and TRBJ2-1; possibly TRBD1 for D (6 bases). CDR1 and CDR2 from the germline V gene are MNHEY and SVGAGI. This CDR3 region has 14 residues. Written as DNA, the CDR3 is TGTACAAGCAGTTACTTTACAGGCAGGGGTGAGCAGTTCTTC. Encoded protein: CTSSYFTGRGEQFF.

A note on this clonotype: An end of the junction does not agree with germline; a read error may underlie this. The rearrangement uses TRBV6-2 or TRBV6-3 and TRBJ1-5; D not resolved. CDR1 is MNHEY and CDR2 is SVGEGT in the germline V gene. This CDR3 region has 15 residues. In DNA, the CDR3 is TGTGCCAGCAGCTATGTCCGGCCGGTAGGATGGTCCCAGTACTTT. Its protein is CASSYVRPVGWSQYF.

This clonotype occurred many times. The chain combines TRBV11-2 with TRBJ2-1; D uncertain. This CDR3 has 12 residues. V was clipped by 5 bases and J by 2 bases, with 4 bases between them. CDR1 is SGHAT and CDR2 is FQNNGV in the germline V gene. This chain's CDR3 is CASSLPYNEQFF. CDR3 DNA sequence: TGTGCCAGCAGCCTCCCCTACAATGAGCAGTTCTTC. Full variable domain (outside the CDR3, taken from reference TRBV11-2 and TRBJ2-1): EAGVAQSPRYKIIEKRQSVAFWCNPISGHATLYWYQQILGQGPKLLIQFQNNGVVDDSQLPKDRFSAERLKGVDSTLKIQPAKLEDSAVYLCASSLPYNEQFFGPGTRLTVL.

The rearrangement joins TRBV5-1 to TRBJ2-1; D perhaps matches TRBD1 (6 bases). Trimming took 6 bases from V and 10 from J, leaving 23 bases between them. This CDR3 region has 15 residues. CDR1 is SGHRS and CDR2 is YFSETQ in the germline V gene. The CDR3 protein is CASNPEQGGLLEQFF. CDR3 bases: TGCGCCAGCAACCCAGAACAGGGTGGGCTGCTCGAGCAGTTCTTC. Using reference TRBV5-1 and TRBJ2-1 for the parts outside the CDR3, the full variable domain is KAGVTQTPRYLIKTRGQQVTLSCSPISGHRSVSWYQQTPGQGLQFLFEYFSETQRNKGNFPGRFSGRQFSNSRSEMNVSTLELGDSALYLCASNPEQGGLLEQFFGPGTRLTVL.

This clonotype has just one count. This chain uses TRBV2 with TRBJ2-5; tentatively, D is TRBD2 (7 bases). Trimming removed 8 bases at V and 4 bases at J, with 17 bases between. This CDR3 spans 14 amino acids. CDR1 is SNHLY, CDR2 FYNNEI, per germline. CDR3 in DNA: TGTGCCAGCGGGAGGGACACGGGTCGAGAGACCCAGTACTTC. Protein: CASGRDTGRETQYF.

Comments on this clonotype: Possible read error: a much larger clone is one base away. V gene TRBV10-3 combines with J gene TRBJ1-1; 7 nucleotides agree with TRBD1. Germline V gives CDR1 ENHRY, CDR2 SYGVKD. The CDR3 is 13 amino acids. CDR3 residues: CATATGSITKAFF. Here the CDR3 DNA reads TGTGCCACCGCGACAGGGAGTATCACTAAAGCTTTCTTT.

As for this clonotype: This could be a read error, since a much larger clone is one nucleotide away. The chain combines TRBV20-1 with TRBJ1-2; D is uncertain. Trimming cost V 4 bases and J 4 bases, with 16 bases left between them. This CDR3 comprises 14 residues. Germline V gene data show CDR1 as DFQATT and CDR2 as SNEGSKA (reference sequence). CDR3 sequence (DNA): TGCAGTGCTATGGGCACCCAAGGGTCCTATGGCTACACCTTC. It encodes CSAMGTQGSYGYTF.

CDR3 amino acids: CASVPKGSSYNEQFF. In nucleotides, the CDR3 is TGTGCCAGCGTGCCGAAGGGGAGCTCCTACAATGAGCAGTTCTTC. The V call is TRBV11-3, the J call TRBJ2-1; D is tentatively TRBD1 or TRBD2 (5 bases each). Trimming shortened V by 8 bases and J by 0 bases, and 14 bases separated the two germline ends. The length of the CDR3 is 15 residues. Germline CDR1 SGHNT, CDR2 YENEEA. The full variable domain, completed using reference TRBV11-3 and TRBJ2-1, is EAGVVQSPRYKIIEKKQPVAFWCNPISGHNTLYWYLQNLGQGPELLIRYENEEAVDDSQLPKDRFSAERLKGVDSTLKIQPAELGDSAVYLCASVPKGSSYNEQFFGPGTRLTVL.

The chain uses TRBV20-1 and TRBJ1-1, with a weak D call TRBD1 (5 bases). The V gene lost 2 bases and the J gene lost 4 bases, with 11 bases spanning the gap. CDR1 is DFQATT, CDR2 SNEGSKA, per germline (reference sequence). The CDR3 runs to 13 residues. The CDR3 sequence is CSARLRGGTEAFF. CDR3 nucleotides: TGCAGTGCTAGATTGCGGGGGGGCACTGAAGCTTTCTTT.